Below, 11 T cell receptor beta chains from the same sample are listed, as sequenced in a study of cytomegalovirus exposure and HLA in healthy donors. The primer mix had 60 Vbeta and 13 Jbeta primers. Libraries were prepared by immunoSEQ multiplex PCR; TCRdb keeps only in-frame clonotypes and omits some of them. The sample contains around 170,000 clones, around 78% of which appear only once. Material for sequencing was PBMCs. The receptors derive from a man between 40 and 49 years old in good health and CMV-seronegative.

The chain couples TRBV7-8 to TRBJ2-7; 9 bases agree with TRBD2. J was trimmed by 3 bases and V by 3 bases; bases with no gene match: 6. CDR3 length: 15 residues. The germline gives CDR1 SGHVS, CDR2 FQNEAQ. The DNA for the CDR3 is TGTGCCAGCAGCTTTAATAGCGGGGGCCACTACGAGCAGTACGTC. It yields the protein CASSFNSGGHYEQYV.

As DNA, the CDR3 is TGTGCCAGCACCGGGACTTTCAATGAGCAGTTCTTC. It codes for CASTGTFNEQFF. The rearrangement links TRBV7-8 to TRBJ2-1, with D perhaps TRBD2 (6 bases). The V end was cut by 7 bases, the J end by 6 bases, with 10 bases between. Germline lookup yields CDR1 SGHVS and CDR2 FQNEAQ. The CDR3 length is 12 residues.

This clone was observed once. This chain uses TRBV5-1 with TRBJ2-1, with 7 bases that match TRBD2. Trimming removed 1 base from V and 0 bases from J; junction bases left unmatched: 4. Germline V gene lookup returns CDR1 SGHRS and CDR2 YFSETQ. This CDR3 has 16 residues. The CDR3 loop is CASSLWEGGSYNEQFF. CDR3 sequence (DNA): TGCGCCAGCAGCTTGTGGGAGGGAGGCTCCTACAATGAGCAGTTCTTC.

J is TRBJ2-2 and V is TRBV7-9; D gene ambiguous. Per the germline V gene, CDR1 is SEHNR and CDR2 is FQNEAQ (reference sequence). V was trimmed by 7 bases and J by 4 bases, leaving 7 bases between them. The length of the CDR3 is 12 residues. CDR3 in DNA: TGTGCCAGCACCCCGTTCACCGGGGAGCTGTTTTTT. This sequence encodes CASTPFTGELFF.

The chain combines TRBV27 with TRBJ1-5; a possible D gene is TRBD1 (5 bases). The CDR3 is made up of 14 amino acids. CDR1 is MNHEY and CDR2 is SMNVEV in the germline V gene (reference sequence). V lost 6 bases and J lost 0, with 9 bases in between. As DNA, the CDR3 is TGTGCCAGCAGGCAAGGGGTTAGCAATCAGCCCCAGCATTTT. Encoded protein: CASRQGVSNQPQHF.

This chain links TRBV7-2 with TRBJ2-3, with 9 bases fitting TRBD2. The germline gives CDR1 SGHTA, CDR2 FQGNSA. The CDR3 runs to 11 residues. Trimming took 5 bases from V and 14 from J; bases not matched to a gene: 5. In DNA, the CDR3 is TGTGCCAGCAGCGTTCCGGGACTAGCGTATTTT. Its translation: CASSVPGLAYF. The full variable domain, its missing parts supplied by reference TRBV7-2 and TRBJ2-3, is GAGVSQSPSNKVTEKGKDVELRCDPISGHTALYWYRQSLGQGLEFLIYFQGNSAPDKSGLPSDRFSAERTGGSVSTLTIQRTQQEDSAVYLCASSVPGLAYFGPGTRLTVL.

The chain couples TRBV27 to TRBJ2-1; the match to TRBD2 covers 8 bases. The trim removed 6 bases at V and 2 bases at J, leaving 6 bases unmatched. This CDR3 is built from 15 residues. The germline V gene has CDR1 MNHEY and CDR2 SMNVEV (reference sequence). CDR3 DNA sequence: TGTGCCAGCAGGCTTAGCGGGAACCCCTACAATGAGCAGTTCTTC. Its protein is CASRLSGNPYNEQFF.

This clone was seen just once. This chain links TRBV18 with TRBJ1-1; tentative D call: TRBD1 (6 bases). The CDR3 spans 15 residues. The V gene's germline CDR1 is KGHSH and CDR2 LQKENI. The V and J ends lost 3 bases and 2 bases respectively, with 13 bases between them. CDR3 amino acids: CASSPGQLYNTEAFF. The CDR3 nucleotides read TGTGCCAGCTCACCTGGACAGCTTTATAACACTGAAGCTTTCTTT.

This rearrangement joins TRBV5-8 to TRBJ2-5; D is perhaps TRBD2 (7 bases). The germline gives CDR1 SGHTS, CDR2 YDEGEE. The CDR3 loop spans 14 amino acids. V was cut by 3 bases and J by 5 bases, with 14 bases left in between. The chain's CDR3 is CASSSTGRGETQYF. The CDR3 nucleotides read TGTGCCAGCAGCTCAACAGGGAGGGGGGAGACCCAGTACTTC. Based on the CDR3 plus reference TRBV5-8 and TRBJ2-5, the full variable domain is EAGVTQSPTHLIKTRGQQATLRCSPISGHTSVYWYQQALGLGLQFLLWYDEGEERNRGNFPPRFSGRQFPNYSSELNVNALELEDSALYLCASSSTGRGETQYFGPGTRLLVL.

The chain is built from TRBV5-1 and TRBJ1-1; D ambiguous. V gave up 4 bases and J gave up 6 bases, with 22 bases separating them. The CDR3 length is 16 residues. In germline, CDR1 is SGHRS, CDR2 YFSETQ. CDR3 nucleotides: TGCGCCAGCAGCATAGGACGAGGACTAGGCGTCTCTGAAGCTTTCTTT. As protein: CASSIGRGLGVSEAFF.

The V gene is TRBV6-5, the J gene TRBJ1-2, with 12 bases that match TRBD1. Germline V gene lookup returns CDR1 MNHEY and CDR2 SVGAGI. V trimming: 5 bases; J trimming: 8 bases; junction bases outside the gene matches: 6. This CDR3 has 14 amino acids. The CDR3 DNA sequence: TGTGCCAGCAGTCTTGGGACAGGGGGCGAAGGCTACACCTTC. It encodes CASSLGTGGEGYTF.